This TCR beta chain was retrieved from a study of lymphopenia after photon versus proton radiotherapy. Profiling relied on immunoSEQ multiplex PCR, and the TCRdb table lists in-frame clones only, not all of them. This sample has tens of thousands of clones, with approximately 91% found just once. The origin of this receptor is a woman aged 70-85 years with pancreatic cancer. The sample consisted of peripheral blood, taken from a patient treated with photon-based radiotherapy.

The CDR3 region is CASSSSDRYYEQYF. CDR3 bases: TGTGCCAGCAGCTCGTCGGACAGGTATTACGAGCAGTACTTC. The V and J genes are TRBV5-6 and TRBJ2-7, with 7 bases aligning to TRBD1. This CDR3 has 14 amino acids. Germline CDR1 SGHDT, CDR2 YYEEEE. V gave up 3 bases and J gave up 4 bases; unmatched junction bases: 7. Looking up the rest from reference TRBV5-6 and TRBJ2-7 gives the full variable domain: DAGVTQSPTHLIKTRGQQVTLRCSPKSGHDTVSWYQQALGQGPQFIFQYYEEEERQRGNFPDRFSGHQFPNYSSELNVNALLLGDSALYLCASSSSDRYYEQYFGPGTRLTVT.